The sequence of this T cell receptor beta chain was determined in a study of blood T cell repertoires in COVID-19. Study-level background: PBMCs, B-cell-depleted T cells, or T cells were the source of the cDNA or gDNA that made up the material.

Self-reported history from a screening survey and questionnaire set each donor's cohort. The junction had 7 bases not matched to a gene; V was cut back by 1 base and J by 1 base. This CDR3 has 17 amino acids. The germline V gene encodes CDR1 SGDLS and CDR2 YYNGEE. Profiling relied on immunoSEQ multiplex PCR, and the TCRdb table lists in-frame clones only, not all of them. The sample contains roughly 250,000 clones, 85% to 90% of which appear only once. The receptor was derived from a woman aged 50 to 65 who had recovered from COVID-19. This chain connects TRBV9 to TRBJ2-2; TRBD1 agrees at 7 bases. Material: PBMCs or T cells enriched from blood (not recorded which). The chain's CDR3 is CASSVMRDRENTGELFF. CDR3 nucleotide sequence: TGTGCCAGCAGCGTAATGAGAGACAGGGAGAACACCGGGGAGCTGTTTTTT.